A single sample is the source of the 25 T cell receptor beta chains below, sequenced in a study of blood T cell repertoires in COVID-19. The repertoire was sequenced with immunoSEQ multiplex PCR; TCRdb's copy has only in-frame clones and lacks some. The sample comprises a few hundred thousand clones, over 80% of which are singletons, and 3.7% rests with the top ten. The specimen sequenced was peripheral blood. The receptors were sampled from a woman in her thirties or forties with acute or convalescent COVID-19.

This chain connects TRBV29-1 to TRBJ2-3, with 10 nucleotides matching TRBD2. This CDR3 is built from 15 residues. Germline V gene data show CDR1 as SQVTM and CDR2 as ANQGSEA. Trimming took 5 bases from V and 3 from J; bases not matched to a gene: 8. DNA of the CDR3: TGCAGCGTTCGTTTGAGCGGGGGGGCGACAGATACGCAGTATTTT. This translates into CSVRLSGGATDTQYF.

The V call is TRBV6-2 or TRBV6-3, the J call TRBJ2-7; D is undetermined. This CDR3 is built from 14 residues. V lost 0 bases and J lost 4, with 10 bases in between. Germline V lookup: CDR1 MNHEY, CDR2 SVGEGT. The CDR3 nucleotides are TGTGCCAGCAGTTACTCCCCCACGGGTTACGAGCAGTACGTC. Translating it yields CASSYSPTGYEQYV.

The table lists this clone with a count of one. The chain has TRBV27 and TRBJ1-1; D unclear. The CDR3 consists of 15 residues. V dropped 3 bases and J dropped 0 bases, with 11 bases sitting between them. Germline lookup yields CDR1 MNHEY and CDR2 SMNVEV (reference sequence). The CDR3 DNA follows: TGTGCCAGCAGTTTTGGGAGAAACATGAACACTGAAGCTTTCTTT. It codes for CASSFGRNMNTEAFF.

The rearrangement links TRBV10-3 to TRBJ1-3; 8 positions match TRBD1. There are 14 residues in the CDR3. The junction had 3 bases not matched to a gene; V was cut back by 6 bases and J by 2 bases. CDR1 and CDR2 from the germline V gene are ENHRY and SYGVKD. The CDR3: CAISDRGTGNTIYF. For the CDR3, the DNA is TGTGCCATCAGCGACAGGGGAACTGGAAACACCATATATTTT.

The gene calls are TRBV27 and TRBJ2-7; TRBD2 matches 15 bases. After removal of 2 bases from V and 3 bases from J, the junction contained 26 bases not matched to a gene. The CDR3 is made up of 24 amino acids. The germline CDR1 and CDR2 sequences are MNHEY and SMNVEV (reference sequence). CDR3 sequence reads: CASSLRGGRAGGLAGGPVSYEQYV. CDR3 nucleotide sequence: TGTGCCAGCAGTTTAAGAGGGGGGCGTGCAGGGGGACTAGCGGGGGGACCCGTAAGCTACGAGCAGTACGTC.

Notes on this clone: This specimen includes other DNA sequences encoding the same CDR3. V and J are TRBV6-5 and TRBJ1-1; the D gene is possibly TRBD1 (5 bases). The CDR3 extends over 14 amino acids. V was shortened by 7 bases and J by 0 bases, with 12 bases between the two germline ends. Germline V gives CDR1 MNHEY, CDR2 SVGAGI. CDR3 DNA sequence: TGTGCCAGCACCCTTACAGGTCTGAACACTGAAGCTTTCTTT. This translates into CASTLTGLNTEAFF.

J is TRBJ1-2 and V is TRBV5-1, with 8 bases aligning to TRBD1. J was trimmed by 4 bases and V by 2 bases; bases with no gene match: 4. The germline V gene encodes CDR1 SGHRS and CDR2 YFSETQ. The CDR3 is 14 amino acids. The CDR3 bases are TGCGCCAGCAGCTTCCCCGGGACAGGCTATGGCTACACCTTC. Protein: CASSFPGTGYGYTF. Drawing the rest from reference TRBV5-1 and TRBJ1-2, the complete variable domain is KAGVTQTPRYLIKTRGQQVTLSCSPISGHRSVSWYQQTPGQGLQFLFEYFSETQRNKGNFPGRFSGRQFSNSRSEMNVSTLELGDSALYLCASSFPGTGYGYTFGSGTRLTVV.

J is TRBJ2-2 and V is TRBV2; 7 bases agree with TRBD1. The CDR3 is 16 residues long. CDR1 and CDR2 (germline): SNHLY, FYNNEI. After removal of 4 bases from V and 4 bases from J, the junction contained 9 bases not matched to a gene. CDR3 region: CASSVQGKESTGELFF. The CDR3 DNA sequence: TGTGCCAGCAGTGTACAGGGGAAAGAATCCACCGGGGAGCTGTTTTTT.

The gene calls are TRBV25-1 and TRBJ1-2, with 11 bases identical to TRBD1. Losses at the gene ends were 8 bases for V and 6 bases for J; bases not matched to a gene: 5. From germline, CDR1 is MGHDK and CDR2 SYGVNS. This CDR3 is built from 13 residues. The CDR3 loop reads CASRWTGGDGYTF. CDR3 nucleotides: TGTGCCAGCCGTTGGACAGGGGGCGATGGCTACACCTTC.

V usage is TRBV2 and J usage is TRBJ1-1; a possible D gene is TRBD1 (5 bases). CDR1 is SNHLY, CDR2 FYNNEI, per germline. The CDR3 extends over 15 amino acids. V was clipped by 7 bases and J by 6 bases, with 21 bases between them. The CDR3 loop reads CASKESIRGGPEAFF. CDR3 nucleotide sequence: TGTGCCAGCAAGGAATCCATAAGGGGTGGCCCTGAAGCTTTCTTT.

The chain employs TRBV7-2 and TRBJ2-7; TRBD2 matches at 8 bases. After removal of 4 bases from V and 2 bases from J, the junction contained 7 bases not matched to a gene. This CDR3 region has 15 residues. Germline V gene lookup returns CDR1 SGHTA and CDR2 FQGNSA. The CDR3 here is CASSYAPGGTYEQYV. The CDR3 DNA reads TGTGCCAGCAGCTACGCACCGGGGGGGACCTACGAGCAGTACGTC.

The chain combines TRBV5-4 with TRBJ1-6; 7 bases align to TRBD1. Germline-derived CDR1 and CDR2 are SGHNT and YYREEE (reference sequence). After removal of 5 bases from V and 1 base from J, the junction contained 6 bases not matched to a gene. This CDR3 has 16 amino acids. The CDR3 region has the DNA TGTGCCAGCAGGAAAAAGGGACAGTCCTATAATTCACCCCTCCACTTT. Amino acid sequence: CASRKKGQSYNSPLHF.

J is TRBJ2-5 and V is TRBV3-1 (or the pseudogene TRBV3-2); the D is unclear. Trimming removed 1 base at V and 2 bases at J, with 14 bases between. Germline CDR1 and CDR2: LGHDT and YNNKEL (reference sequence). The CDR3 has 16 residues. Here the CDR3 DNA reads TGTGCCAGCAGCCAAGTATATCGCCCGGGTCAAGAGACCCAGTACTTC. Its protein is CASSQVYRPGQETQYF.

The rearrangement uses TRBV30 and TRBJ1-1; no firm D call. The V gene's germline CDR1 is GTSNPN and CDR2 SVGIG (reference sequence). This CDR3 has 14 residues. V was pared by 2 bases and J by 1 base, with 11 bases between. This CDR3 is CAWSPPKRNTEAFF. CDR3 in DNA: TGTGCCTGGAGTCCCCCTAAAAGGAACACTGAAGCTTTCTTT.

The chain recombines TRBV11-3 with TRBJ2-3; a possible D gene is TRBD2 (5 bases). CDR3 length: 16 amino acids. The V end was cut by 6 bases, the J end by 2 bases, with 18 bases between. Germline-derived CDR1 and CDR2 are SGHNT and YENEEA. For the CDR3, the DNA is TGTGCCAGCAGTCGCCGCGAGGACCGGGACACAGATACGCAGTATTTT. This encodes CASSRREDRDTDTQYF.

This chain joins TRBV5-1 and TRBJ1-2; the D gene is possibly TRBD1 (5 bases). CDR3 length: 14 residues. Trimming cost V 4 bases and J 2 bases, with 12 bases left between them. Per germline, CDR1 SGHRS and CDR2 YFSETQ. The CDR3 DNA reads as TGCGCCAGCAGCCCGAGTGGGGGGAACTATGGCTACACCTTC. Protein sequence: CASSPSGGNYGYTF.

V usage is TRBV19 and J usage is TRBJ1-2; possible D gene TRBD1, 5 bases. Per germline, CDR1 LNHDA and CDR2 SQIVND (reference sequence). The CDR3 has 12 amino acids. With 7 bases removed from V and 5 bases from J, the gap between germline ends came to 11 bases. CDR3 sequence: CASTIGGYGYTF. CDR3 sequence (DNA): TGTGCCAGTACCATCGGGGGTTATGGCTACACCTTC. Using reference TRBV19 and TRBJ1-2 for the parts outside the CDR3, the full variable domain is DGGITQSPKYLFRKEGQNVTLSCEQNLNHDAMYWYRQDPGQGLRLIYYSQIVNDFQKGDIAEGYSVSREKKESFPLTVTSAQKNPTAFYLCASTIGGYGYTFGSGTRLTVV.

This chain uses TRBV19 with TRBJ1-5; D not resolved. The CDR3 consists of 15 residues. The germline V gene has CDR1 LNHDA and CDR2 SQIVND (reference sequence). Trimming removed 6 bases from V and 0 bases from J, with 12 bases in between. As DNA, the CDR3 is TGTGCCAGTAGCCCCGAGAACGATAGCAATCAGCCCCAGCATTTT. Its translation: CASSPENDSNQPQHF. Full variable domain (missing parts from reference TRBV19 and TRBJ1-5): DGGITQSPKYLFRKEGQNVTLSCEQNLNHDAMYWYRQDPGQGLRLIYYSQIVNDFQKGDIAEGYSVSREKKESFPLTVTSAQKNPTAFYLCASSPENDSNQPQHFGDGTRLSIL.

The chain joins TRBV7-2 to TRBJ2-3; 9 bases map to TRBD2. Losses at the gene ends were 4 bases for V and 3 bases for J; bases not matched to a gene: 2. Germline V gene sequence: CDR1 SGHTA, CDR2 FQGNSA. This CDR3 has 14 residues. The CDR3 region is CASSSGLATDTQYF. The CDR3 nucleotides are TGTGCCAGCAGCTCGGGACTAGCAACAGATACGCAGTATTTT.

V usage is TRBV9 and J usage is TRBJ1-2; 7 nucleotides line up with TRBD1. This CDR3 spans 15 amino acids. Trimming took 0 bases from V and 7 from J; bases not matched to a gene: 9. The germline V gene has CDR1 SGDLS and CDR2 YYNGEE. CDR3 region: CASSVGQGVYLGYTF. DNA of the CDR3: TGTGCCAGCAGCGTAGGGCAGGGGGTGTATCTTGGCTACACCTTC.

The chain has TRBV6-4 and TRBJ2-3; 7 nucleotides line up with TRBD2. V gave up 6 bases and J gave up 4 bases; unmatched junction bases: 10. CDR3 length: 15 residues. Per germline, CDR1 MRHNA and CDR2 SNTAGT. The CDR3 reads CASSIGLVPADTQYF. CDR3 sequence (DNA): TGTGCCAGCAGCATAGGACTAGTCCCCGCAGATACGCAGTATTTT.

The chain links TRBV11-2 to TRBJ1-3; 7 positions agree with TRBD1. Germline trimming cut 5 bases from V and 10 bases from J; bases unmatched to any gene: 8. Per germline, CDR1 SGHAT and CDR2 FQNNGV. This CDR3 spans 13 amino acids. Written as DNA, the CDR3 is TGTGCCAGCAGCCCCGTAACAGGGGATACCATATATTTT. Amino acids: CASSPVTGDTIYF.

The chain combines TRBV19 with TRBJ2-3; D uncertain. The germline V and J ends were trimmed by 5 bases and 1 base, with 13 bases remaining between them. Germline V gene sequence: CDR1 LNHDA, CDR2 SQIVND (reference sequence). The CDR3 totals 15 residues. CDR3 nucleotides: TGTGCCAGTAGTTTCGGAGACTTACGCACAGATACGCAGTATTTT. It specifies CASSFGDLRTDTQYF.

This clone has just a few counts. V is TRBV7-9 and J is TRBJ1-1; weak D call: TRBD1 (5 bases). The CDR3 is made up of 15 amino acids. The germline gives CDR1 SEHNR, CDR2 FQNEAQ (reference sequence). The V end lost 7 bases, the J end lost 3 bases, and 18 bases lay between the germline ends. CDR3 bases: TGTGCCAGCAACACTTTTAGGGGCCAAGACACTGAAGCTTTCTTT. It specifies CASNTFRGQDTEAFF.

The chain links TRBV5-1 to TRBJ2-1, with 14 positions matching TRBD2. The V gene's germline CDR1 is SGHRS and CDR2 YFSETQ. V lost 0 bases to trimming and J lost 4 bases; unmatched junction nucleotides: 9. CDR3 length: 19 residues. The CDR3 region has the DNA TGCGCCAGCAGCTTGGGACTAGCGGGGGGGCCTAGAGGGTACAATGAGCAGTTCTTC. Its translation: CASSLGLAGGPRGYNEQFF.